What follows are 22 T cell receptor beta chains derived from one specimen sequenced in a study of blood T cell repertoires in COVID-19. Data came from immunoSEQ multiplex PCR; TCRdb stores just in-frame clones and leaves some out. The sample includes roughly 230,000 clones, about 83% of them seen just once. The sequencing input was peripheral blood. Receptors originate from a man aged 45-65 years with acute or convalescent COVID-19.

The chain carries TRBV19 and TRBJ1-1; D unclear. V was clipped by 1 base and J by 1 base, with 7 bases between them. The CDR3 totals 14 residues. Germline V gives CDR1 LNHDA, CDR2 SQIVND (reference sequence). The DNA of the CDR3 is TGTGCCAGTAGTATAGGAAACGGGAACACTGAAGCTTTCTTT. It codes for CASSIGNGNTEAFF.

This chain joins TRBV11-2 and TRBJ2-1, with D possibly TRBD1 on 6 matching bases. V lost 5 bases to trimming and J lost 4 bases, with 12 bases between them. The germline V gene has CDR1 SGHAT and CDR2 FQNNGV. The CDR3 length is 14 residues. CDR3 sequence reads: CASSQLRGYNEQFF. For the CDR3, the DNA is TGTGCCAGCAGCCAGCTAAGGGGGTACAATGAGCAGTTCTTC.

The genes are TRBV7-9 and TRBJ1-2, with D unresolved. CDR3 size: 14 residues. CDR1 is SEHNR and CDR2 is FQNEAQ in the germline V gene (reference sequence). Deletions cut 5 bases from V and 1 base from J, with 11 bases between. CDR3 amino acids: CASSDIAYNYGYTF. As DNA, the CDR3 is TGTGCCAGCAGCGACATCGCCTATAACTATGGCTACACCTTC. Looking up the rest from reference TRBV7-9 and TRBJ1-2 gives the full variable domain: DTGVSQNPRHKITKRGQNVTFRCDPISEHNRLYWYRQTLGQGPEFLTYFQNEAQLEKSRLLSDRFSAERPKGSFSTLEIQRTEQGDSAMYLCASSDIAYNYGYTFGSGTRLTVV.

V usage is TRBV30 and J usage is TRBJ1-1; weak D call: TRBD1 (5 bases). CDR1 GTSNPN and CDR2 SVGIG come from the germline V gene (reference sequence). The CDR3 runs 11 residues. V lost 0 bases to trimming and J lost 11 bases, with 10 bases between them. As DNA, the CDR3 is TGTGCCTGGAGTGTGGGGGGAGTTGCTTTCTTT. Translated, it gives CAWSVGGVAFF.

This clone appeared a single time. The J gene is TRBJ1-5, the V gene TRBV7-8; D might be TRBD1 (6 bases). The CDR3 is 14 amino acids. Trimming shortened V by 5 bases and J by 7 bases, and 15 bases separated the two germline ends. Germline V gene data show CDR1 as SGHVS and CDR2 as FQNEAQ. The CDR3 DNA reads TGTGCCAGCAGCCCTGATACGGACAGACAGCCCCAGCATTTT. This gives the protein CASSPDTDRQPQHF.

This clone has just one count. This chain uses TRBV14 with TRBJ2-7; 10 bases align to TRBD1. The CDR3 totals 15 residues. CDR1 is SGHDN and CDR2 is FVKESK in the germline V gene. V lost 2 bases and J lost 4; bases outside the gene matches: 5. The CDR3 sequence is CASSQPGQGRYEQYF. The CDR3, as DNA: TGTGCCAGCAGCCAACCGGGACAGGGGCGGTACGAGCAGTACTTC.

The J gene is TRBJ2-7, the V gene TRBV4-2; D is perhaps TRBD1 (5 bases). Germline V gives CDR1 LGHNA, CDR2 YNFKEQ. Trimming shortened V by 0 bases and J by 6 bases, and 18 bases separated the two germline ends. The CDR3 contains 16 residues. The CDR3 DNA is TGTGCCAGCAGCCAAGATGGCGCAGGGCCGCCGGGCGAGCAGTACTTC. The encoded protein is CASSQDGAGPPGEQYF.

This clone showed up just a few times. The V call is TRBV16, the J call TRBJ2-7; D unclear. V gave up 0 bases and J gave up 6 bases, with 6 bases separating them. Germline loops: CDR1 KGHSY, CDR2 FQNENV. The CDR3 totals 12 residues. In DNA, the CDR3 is TGTGCCAGCAGCCAATCGAGGATCGAGCAGTACTTC. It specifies CASSQSRIEQYF.

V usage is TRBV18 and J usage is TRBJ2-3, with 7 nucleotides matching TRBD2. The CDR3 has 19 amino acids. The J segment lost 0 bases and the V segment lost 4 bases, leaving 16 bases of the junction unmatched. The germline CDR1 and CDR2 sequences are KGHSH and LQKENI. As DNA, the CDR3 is TGTGCCAGCTCACTATTCATAACGGCGGGAGATGCTAGCACAGATACGCAGTATTTT. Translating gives CASSLFITAGDASTDTQYF.

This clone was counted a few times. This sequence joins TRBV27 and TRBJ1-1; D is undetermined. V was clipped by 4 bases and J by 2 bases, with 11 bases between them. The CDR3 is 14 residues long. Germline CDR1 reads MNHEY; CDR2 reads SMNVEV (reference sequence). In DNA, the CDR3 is TGTGCCAGCAGTTCAATTCCACACAACACTGAAGCTTTCTTT. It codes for CASSSIPHNTEAFF.

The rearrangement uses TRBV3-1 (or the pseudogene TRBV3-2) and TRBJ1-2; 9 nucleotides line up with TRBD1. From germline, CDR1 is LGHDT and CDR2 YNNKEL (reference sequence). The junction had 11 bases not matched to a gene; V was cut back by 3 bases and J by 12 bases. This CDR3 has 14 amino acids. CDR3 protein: CASSQGTGWPHNTF. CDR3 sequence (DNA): TGTGCCAGCAGCCAGGGGACAGGGTGGCCCCACAACACCTTC.

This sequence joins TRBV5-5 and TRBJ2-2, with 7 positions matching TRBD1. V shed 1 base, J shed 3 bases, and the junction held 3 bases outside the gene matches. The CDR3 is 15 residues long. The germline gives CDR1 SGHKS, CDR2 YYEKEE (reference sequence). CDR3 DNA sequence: TGTGCCAGCAGCTTGAACACAGGGGACACCGGGGAGCTGTTTTTT. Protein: CASSLNTGDTGELFF.

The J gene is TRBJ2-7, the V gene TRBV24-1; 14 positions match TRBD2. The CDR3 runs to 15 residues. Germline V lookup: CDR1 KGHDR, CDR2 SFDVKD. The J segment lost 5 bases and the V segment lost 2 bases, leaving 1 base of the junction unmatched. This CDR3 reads CATSDSGLAGDEQYF. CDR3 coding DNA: TGTGCCACCAGTGATTCGGGACTAGCGGGAGACGAGCAGTACTTC.

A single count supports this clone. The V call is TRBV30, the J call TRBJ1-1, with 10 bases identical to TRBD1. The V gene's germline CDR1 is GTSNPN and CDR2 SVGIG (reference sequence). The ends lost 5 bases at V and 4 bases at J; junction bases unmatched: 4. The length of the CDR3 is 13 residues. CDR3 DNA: TGTGCCTGGGAGACAGGGGGCACCACTGAAGCTTTCTTT. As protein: CAWETGGTTEAFF. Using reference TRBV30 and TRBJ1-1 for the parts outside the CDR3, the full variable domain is SQTIHQWPATLVQPVGSPLSLECTVEGTSNPNLYWYRQAAGRGLQLLFYSVGIGQISSEVPQNLSASRPQDRQFILSSKKLLLSDSGFYLCAWETGGTTEAFFGQGTRLTVV.

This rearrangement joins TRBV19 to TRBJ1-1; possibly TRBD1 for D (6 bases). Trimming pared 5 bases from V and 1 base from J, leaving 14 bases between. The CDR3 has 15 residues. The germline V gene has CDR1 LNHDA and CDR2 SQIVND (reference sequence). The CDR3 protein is CASSRQGRSNTEAFF. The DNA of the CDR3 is TGTGCCAGTAGTCGTCAGGGGAGATCGAACACTGAAGCTTTCTTT.

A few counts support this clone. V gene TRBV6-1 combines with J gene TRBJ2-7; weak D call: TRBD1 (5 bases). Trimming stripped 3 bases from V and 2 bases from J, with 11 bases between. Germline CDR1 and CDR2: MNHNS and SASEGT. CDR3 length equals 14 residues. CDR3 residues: CASSDFAGTYEQYF. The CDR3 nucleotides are TGTGCCAGCAGTGATTTCGCAGGGACCTACGAGCAGTACTTC.

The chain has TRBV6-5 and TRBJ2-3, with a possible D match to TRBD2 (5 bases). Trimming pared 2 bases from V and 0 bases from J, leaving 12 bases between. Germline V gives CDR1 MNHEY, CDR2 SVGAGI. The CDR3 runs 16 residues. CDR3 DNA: TGTGCCAGCAGTTACGGCAGCCGGACTAGCACAGATACGCAGTATTTT. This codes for CASSYGSRTSTDTQYF.

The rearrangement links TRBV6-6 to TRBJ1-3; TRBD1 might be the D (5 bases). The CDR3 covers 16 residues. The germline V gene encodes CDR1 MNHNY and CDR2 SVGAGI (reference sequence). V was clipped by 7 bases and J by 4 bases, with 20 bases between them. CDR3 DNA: TGTGCCAGCACCCATGGGGGGGAAAGGGACGGAAACACCATATATTTT. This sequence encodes CASTHGGERDGNTIYF.

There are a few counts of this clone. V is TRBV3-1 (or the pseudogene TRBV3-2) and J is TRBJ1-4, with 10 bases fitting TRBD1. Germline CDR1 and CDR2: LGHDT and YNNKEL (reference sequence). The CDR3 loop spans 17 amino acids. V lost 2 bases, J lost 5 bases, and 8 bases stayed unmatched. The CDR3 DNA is TGTGCCAGCAGCCAAAGATCCGGGACAGGGGAAAATGAAAAACTGTTTTTT. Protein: CASSQRSGTGENEKLFF.

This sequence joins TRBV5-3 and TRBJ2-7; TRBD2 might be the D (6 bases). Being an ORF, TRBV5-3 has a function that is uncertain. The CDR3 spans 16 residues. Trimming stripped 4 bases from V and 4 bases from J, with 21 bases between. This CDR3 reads CARSNGIPVAVYEQYF. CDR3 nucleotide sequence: TGTGCCAGAAGCAACGGGATTCCGGTAGCGGTGTACGAGCAGTACTTC.

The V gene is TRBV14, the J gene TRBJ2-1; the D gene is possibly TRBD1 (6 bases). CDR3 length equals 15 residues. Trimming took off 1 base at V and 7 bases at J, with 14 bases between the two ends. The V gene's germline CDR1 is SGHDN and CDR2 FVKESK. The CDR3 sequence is CASSQANHQGNEQFF. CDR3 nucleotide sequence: TGTGCCAGCAGCCAAGCGAATCACCAGGGGAATGAGCAGTTCTTC. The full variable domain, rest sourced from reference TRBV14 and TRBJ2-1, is EAGVTQFPSHSVIEKGQTVTLRCDPISGHDNLYWYRRVMGKEIKFLLHFVKESKQDESGMPNNRFLAERTGGTYSTLKVQPAELEDSGVYFCASSQANHQGNEQFFGPGTRLTVL.

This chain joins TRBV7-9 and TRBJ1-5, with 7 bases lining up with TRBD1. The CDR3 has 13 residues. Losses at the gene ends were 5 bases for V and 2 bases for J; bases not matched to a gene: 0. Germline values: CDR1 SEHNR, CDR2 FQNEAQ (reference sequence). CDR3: CASSTGGNQPQHF. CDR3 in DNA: TGTGCCAGCAGCACAGGGGGCAATCAGCCCCAGCATTTT.